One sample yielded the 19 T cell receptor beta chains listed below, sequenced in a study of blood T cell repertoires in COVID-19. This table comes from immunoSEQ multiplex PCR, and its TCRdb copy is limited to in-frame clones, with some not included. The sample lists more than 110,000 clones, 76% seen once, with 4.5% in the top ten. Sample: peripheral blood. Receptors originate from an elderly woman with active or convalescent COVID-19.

The DNA of the CDR3 is TGTGCCAGCAGCCAATTCGCGACAGGGGGGCGCGCTTTCTTT. Its protein is CASSQFATGGRAFF. The chain joins TRBV3-1 (or the pseudogene TRBV3-2) to TRBJ1-1, with 9 bases lining up with TRBD1. The J segment lost 11 bases and the V segment lost 2 bases, leaving 9 bases of the junction unmatched. Germline CDR1 LGHDT, CDR2 YNNKEL (reference sequence). This CDR3 contains 14 residues.

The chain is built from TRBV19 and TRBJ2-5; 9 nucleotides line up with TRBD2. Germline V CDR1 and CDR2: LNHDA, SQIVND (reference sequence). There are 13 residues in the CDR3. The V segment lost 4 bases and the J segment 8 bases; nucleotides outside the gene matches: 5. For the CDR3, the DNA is TGTGCCAGTAGTAATAGCGGGGGAGGCACCCAGTACTTC. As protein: CASSNSGGGTQYF. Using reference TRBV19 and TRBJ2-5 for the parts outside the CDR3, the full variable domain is DGGITQSPKYLFRKEGQNVTLSCEQNLNHDAMYWYRQDPGQGLRLIYYSQIVNDFQKGDIAEGYSVSREKKESFPLTVTSAQKNPTAFYLCASSNSGGGTQYFGPGTRLLVL.

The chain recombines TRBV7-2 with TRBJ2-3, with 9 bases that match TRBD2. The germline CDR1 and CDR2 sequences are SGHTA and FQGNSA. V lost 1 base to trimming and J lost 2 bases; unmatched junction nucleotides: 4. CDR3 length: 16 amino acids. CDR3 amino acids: CASSLGAGGITDTQYF. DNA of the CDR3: TGTGCCAGCAGCTTAGGAGCGGGGGGTATCACAGATACGCAGTATTTT. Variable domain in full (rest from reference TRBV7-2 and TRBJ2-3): GAGVSQSPSNKVTEKGKDVELRCDPISGHTALYWYRQSLGQGLEFLIYFQGNSAPDKSGLPSDRFSAERTGGSVSTLTIQRTQQEDSAVYLCASSLGAGGITDTQYFGPGTRLTVL.

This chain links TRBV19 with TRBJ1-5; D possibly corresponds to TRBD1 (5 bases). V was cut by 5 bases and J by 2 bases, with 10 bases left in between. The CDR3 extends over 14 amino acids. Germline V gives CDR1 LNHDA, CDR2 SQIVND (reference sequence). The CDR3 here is CASSFTGGNQPQHF. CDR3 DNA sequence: TGTGCCAGTAGTTTCACAGGCGGCAATCAGCCCCAGCATTTT.

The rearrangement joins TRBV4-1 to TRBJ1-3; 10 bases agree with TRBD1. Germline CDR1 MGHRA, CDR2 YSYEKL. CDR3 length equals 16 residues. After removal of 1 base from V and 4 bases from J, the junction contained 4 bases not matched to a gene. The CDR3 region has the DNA TGCGCCAGCAGCCAAGTCGACAGGGGGCACGGAAACACCATATATTTT. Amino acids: CASSQVDRGHGNTIYF.

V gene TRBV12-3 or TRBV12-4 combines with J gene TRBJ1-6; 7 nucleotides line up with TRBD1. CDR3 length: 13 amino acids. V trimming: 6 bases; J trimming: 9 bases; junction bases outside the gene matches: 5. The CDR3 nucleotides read TGTGCCAGCAGCAAGACAGGGAGTTCACCCCTCCACTTT. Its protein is CASSKTGSSPLHF.

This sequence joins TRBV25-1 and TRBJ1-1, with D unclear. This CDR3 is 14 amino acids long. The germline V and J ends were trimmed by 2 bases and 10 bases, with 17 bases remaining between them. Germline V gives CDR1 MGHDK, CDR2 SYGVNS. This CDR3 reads CASSEGYARPGAFF. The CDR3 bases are TGTGCCAGCAGTGAAGGGTATGCTAGGCCGGGAGCTTTCTTT.

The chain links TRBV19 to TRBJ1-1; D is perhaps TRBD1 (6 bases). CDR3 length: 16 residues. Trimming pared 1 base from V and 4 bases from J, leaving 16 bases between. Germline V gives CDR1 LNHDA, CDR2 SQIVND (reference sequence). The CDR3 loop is CASSIGLRDMSTEAFF. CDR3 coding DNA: TGTGCCAGTAGTATAGGACTTCGGGACATGAGCACTGAAGCTTTCTTT. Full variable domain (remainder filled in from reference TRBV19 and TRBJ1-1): DGGITQSPKYLFRKEGQNVTLSCEQNLNHDAMYWYRQDPGQGLRLIYYSQIVNDFQKGDIAEGYSVSREKKESFPLTVTSAQKNPTAFYLCASSIGLRDMSTEAFFGQGTRLTVV.

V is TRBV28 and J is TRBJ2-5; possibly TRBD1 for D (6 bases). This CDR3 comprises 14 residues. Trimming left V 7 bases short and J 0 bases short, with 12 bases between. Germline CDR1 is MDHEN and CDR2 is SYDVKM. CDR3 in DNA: TGTGCCAGCACTCTACAGGGCAACCAAGAGACCCAGTACTTC. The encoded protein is CASTLQGNQETQYF.

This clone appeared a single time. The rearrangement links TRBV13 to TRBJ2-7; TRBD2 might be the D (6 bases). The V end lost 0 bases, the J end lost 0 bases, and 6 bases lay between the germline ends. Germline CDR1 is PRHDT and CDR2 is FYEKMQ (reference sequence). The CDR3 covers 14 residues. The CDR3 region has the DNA TGTGCCAGCAGCTTAGGGGGGGGCTCCTACGAGCAGTACTTC. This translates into CASSLGGGSYEQYF.

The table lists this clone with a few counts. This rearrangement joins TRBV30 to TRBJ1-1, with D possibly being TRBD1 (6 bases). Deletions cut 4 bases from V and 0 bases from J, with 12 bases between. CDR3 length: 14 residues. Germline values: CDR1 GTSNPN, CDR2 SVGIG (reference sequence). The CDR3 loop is CAWIRTEMNTEAFF. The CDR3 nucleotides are TGTGCCTGGATTAGGACAGAAATGAACACTGAAGCTTTCTTT.

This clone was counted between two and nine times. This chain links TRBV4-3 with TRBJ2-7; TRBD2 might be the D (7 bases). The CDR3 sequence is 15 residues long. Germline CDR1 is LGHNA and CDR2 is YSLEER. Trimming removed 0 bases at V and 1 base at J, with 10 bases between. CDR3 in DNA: TGCGCCAGCAGCCAAGATCGGGGGGCATCCTACGAGCAGTACTTC. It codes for CASSQDRGASYEQYF.

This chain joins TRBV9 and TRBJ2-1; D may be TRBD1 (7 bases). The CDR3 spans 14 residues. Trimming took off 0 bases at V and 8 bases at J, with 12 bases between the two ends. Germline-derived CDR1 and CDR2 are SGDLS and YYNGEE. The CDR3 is CASSVAGRGDEQFF. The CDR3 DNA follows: TGTGCCAGCAGCGTAGCGGGCAGGGGGGATGAGCAGTTCTTC.

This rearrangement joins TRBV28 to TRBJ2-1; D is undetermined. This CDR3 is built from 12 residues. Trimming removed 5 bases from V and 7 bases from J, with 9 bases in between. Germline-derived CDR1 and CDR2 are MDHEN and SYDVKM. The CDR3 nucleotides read TGTGCCAGCAGTGACTCCTGGAATGAGCAGTTCTTC. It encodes CASSDSWNEQFF.

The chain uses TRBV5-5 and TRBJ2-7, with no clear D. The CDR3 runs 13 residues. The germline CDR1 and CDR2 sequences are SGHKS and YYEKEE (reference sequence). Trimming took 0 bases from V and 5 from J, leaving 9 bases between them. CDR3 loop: CASSLESSHEQYF. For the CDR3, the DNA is TGTGCCAGCAGCTTGGAATCGTCCCACGAGCAGTACTTC.

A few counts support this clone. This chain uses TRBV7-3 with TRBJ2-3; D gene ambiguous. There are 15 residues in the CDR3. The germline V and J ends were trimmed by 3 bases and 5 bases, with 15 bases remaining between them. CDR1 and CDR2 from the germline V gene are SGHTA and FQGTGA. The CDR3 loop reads CASSLFGQLGDTQYF. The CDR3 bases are TGTGCCAGCAGCTTGTTTGGGCAGTTGGGAGATACGCAGTATTTT.

CDR3 DNA: TGTGCCAGCGTGGGTAGCGGGGGGGCCTCCGGGGAGCTGTTTTTT. As protein: CASVGSGGASGELFF. J is TRBJ2-2 and V is TRBV6-6; 11 nucleotides match TRBD2. J gave up 6 bases and V 8 bases, and 8 bases lay outside the gene matches. The CDR3 extends over 15 amino acids. Per germline, CDR1 MNHNY and CDR2 SVGAGI (reference sequence).

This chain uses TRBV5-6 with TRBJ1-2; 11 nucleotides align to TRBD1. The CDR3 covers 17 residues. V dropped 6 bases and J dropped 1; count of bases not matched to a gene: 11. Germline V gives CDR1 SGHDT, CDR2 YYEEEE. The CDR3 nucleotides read TGTGCCAGCACCGGCTCGGGACAGGGGGTGTTTAACTATGGCTACACCTTC. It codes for CASTGSGQGVFNYGYTF.

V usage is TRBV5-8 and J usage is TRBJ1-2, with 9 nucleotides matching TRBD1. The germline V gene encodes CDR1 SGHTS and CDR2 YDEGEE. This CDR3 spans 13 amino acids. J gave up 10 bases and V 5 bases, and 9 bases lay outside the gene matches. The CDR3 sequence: CASRKGDRAAYTF. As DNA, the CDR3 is TGTGCCAGCAGAAAGGGGGACAGGGCTGCCTACACCTTC. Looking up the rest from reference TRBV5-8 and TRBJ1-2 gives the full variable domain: EAGVTQSPTHLIKTRGQQATLRCSPISGHTSVYWYQQALGLGLQFLLWYDEGEERNRGNFPPRFSGRQFPNYSSELNVNALELEDSALYLCASRKGDRAAYTFGSGTRLTVV.